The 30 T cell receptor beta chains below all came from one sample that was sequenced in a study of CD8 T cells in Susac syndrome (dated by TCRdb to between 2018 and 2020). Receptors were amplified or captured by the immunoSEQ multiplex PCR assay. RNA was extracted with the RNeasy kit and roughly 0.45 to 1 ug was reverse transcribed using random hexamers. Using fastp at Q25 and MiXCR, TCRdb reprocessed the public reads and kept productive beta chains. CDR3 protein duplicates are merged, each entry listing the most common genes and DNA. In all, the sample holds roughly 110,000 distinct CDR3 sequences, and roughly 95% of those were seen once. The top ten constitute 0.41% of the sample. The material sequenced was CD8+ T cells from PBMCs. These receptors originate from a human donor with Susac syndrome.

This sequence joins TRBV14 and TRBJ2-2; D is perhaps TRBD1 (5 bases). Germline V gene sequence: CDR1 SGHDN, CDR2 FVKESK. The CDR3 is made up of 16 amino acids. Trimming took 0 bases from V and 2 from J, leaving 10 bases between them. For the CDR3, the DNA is TGTGCCAGCAGCCAAGAAGACAGCAGCAACACCGGGGAGCTGTTTTTT. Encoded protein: CASSQEDSSNTGELFF. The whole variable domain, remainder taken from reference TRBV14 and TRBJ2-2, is EAGVTQFPSHSVIEKGQTVTLRCDPISGHDNLYWYRRVMGKEIKFLLHFVKESKQDESGMPNNRFLAERTGGTYSTLKVQPAELEDSGVYFCASSQEDSSNTGELFFGEGSRLTVL.

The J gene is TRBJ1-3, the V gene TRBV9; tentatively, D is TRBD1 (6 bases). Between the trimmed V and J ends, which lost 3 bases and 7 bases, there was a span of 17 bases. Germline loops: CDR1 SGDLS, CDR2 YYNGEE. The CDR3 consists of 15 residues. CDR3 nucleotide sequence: TGTGCCAGCAGCGCCGGCGGGGGGCTGGCGAACACCATATATTTT. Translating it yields CASSAGGGLANTIYF.

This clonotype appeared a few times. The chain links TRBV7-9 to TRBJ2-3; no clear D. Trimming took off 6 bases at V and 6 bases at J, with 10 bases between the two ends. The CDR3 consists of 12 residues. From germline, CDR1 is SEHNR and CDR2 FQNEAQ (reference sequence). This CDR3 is CASSSVGDTQYF. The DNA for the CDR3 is TGTGCCAGCAGTTCCGTCGGGGATACGCAGTATTTT.

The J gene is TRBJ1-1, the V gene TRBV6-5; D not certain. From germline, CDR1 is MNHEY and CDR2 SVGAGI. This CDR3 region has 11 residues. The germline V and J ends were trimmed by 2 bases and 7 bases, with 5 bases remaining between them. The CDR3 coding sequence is TGTGCCAGCAGTTACCAGTATGAAGCTTTCTTT. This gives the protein CASSYQYEAFF.

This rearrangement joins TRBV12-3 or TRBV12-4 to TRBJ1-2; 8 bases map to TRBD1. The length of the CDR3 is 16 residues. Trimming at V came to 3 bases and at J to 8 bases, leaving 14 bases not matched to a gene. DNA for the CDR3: TGTGCCAGCAGTTTTTTGTACAGGGGGACTATGGGCGGCTACACCTTC. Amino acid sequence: CASSFLYRGTMGGYTF.

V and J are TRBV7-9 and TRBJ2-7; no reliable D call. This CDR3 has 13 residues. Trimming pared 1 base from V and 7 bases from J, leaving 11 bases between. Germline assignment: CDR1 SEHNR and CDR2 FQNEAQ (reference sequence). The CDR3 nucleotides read TGTGCCAGCAGCTTAGAACAGTTTTGGGAGCAGTACTTC. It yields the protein CASSLEQFWEQYF. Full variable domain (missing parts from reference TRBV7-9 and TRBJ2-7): DTGVSQNPRHKITKRGQNVTFRCDPISEHNRLYWYRQTLGQGPEFLTYFQNEAQLEKSRLLSDRFSAERPKGSFSTLEIQRTEQGDSAMYLCASSLEQFWEQYFGPGTRLTVT.

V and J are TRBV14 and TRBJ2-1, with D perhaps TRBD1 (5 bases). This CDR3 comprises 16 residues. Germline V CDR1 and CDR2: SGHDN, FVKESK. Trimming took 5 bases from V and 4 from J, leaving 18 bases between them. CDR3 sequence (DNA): TGTGCCAGCAGCGCTGATGACGTGGGGCAGTACAATGAGCAGTTCTTC. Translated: CASSADDVGQYNEQFF.

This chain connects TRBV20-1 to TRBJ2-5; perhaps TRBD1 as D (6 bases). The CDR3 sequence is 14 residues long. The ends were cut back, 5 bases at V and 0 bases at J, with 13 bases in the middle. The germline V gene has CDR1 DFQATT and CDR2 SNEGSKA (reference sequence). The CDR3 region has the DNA TGCAGTGCTGGCCTGGACAGTTACCAAGAGACCCAGTACTTC. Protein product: CSAGLDSYQETQYF.

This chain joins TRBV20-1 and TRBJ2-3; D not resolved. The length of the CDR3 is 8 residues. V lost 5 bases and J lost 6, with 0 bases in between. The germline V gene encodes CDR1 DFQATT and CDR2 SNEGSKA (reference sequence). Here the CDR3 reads CSADTQYF. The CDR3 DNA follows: TGCAGTGCTGATACGCAGTATTTT.

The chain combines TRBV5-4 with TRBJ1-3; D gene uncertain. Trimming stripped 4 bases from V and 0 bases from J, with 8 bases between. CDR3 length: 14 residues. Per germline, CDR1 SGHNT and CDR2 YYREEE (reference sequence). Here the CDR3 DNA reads TGTGCCAGCAGCCCCGAGGGCTCTGGAAACACCATATATTTT. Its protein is CASSPEGSGNTIYF. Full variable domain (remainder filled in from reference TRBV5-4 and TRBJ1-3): ETGVTQSPTHLIKTRGQQVTLRCSSQSGHNTVSWYQQALGQGPQFIFQYYREEENGRGNFPPRFSGLQFPNYSSELNVNALELDDSALYLCASSPEGSGNTIYFGEGSWLTVV.

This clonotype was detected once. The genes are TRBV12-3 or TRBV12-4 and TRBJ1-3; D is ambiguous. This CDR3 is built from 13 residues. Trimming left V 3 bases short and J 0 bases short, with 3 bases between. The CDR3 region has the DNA TGTGCCAGCAGTTTCGACTCTGGAAACACCATATATTTT. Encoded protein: CASSFDSGNTIYF.

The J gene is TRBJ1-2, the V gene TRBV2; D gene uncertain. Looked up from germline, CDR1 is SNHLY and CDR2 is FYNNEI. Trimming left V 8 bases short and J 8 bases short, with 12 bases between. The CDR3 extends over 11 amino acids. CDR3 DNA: TGTGCCAGCGGAACACCGCCCGGCTACACCTTC. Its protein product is CASGTPPGYTF.

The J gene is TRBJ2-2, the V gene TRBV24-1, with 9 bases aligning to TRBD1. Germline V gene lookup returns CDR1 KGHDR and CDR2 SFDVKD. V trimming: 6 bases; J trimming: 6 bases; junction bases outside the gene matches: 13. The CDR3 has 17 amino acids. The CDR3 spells CATSRTPGQGGSGELFF. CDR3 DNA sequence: TGTGCCACCAGTAGGACTCCGGGACAGGGAGGTTCCGGGGAGCTGTTTTTT.

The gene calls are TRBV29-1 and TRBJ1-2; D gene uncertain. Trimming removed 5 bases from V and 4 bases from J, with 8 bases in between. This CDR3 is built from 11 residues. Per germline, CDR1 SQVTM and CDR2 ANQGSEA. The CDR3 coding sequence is TGCAGCGTTCCGGGGTTCTATGGCTACACCTTC. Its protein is CSVPGFYGYTF.

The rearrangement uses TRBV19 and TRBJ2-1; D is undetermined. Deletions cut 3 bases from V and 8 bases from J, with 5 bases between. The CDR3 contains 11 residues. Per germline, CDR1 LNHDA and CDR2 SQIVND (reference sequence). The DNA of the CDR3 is TGTGCCAGTAGTATTTTCCATGAGCAGTTCTTC. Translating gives CASSIFHEQFF.

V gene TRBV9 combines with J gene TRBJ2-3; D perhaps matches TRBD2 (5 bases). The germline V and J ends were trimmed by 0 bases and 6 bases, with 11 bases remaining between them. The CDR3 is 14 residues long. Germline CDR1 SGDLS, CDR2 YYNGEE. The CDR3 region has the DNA TGTGCCAGCAGCGTAGCGGGGTCCGGGGATACGCAGTATTTT. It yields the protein CASSVAGSGDTQYF.

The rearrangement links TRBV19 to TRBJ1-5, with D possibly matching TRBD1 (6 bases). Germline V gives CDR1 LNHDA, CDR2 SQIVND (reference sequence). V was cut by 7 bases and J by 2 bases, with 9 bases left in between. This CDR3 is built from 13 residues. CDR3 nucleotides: TGTGCCAGTACGGGACACGGCAATCAGCCCCAGCATTTT. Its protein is CASTGHGNQPQHF.

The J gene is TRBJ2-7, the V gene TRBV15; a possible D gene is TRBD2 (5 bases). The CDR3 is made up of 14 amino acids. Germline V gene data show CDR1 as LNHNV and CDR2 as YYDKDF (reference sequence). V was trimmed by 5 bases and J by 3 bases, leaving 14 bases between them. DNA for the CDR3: TGTGCCACCAGCCCCCGTGGGAGTATCTACGAGCAGTACTTC. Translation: CATSPRGSIYEQYF.

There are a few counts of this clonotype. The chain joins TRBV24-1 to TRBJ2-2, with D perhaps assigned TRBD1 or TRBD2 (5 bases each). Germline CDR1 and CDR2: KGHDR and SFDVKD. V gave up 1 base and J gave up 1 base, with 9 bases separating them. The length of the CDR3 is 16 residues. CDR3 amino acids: CATSDFGTVNTGELFF. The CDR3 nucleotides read TGTGCCACCAGTGATTTCGGGACGGTGAACACCGGGGAGCTGTTTTTT.

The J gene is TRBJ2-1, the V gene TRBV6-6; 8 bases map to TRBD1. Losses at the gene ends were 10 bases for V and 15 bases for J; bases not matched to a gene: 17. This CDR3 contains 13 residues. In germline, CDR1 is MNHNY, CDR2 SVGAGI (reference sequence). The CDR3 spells CATLHLTGTGWFF. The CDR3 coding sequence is TGTGCCACCCTCCATCTAACCGGGACAGGTTGGTTCTTC.

CDR3 residues: CASSNSKNTEAFF. Written as DNA, the CDR3 is TGTGCCAGCAGTAACAGTAAGAACACTGAAGCTTTCTTT. This rearrangement joins TRBV27 to TRBJ1-1, with D uncertain. The CDR3 covers 13 residues. Trimming took 5 bases from V and 1 from J, leaving 8 bases between them. Germline values: CDR1 MNHEY, CDR2 SMNVEV (reference sequence).

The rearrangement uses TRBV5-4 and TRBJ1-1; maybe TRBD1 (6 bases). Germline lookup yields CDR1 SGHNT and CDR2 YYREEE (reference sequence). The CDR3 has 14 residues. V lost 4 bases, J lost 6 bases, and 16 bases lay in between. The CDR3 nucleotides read TGTGCCAGCAGCGCGGGACATGAAATCGCTGAAGCTTTCTTT. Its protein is CASSAGHEIAEAFF. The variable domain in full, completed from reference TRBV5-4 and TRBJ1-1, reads ETGVTQSPTHLIKTRGQQVTLRCSSQSGHNTVSWYQQALGQGPQFIFQYYREEENGRGNFPPRFSGLQFPNYSSELNVNALELDDSALYLCASSAGHEIAEAFFGQGTRLTVV.

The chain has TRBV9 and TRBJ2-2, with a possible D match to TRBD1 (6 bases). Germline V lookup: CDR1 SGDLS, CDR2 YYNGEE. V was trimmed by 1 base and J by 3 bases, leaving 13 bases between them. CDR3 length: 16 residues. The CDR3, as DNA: TGTGCCAGCAGCGTACACAGGACAGAGGACACCGGGGAGCTGTTTTTT. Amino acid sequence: CASSVHRTEDTGELFF.

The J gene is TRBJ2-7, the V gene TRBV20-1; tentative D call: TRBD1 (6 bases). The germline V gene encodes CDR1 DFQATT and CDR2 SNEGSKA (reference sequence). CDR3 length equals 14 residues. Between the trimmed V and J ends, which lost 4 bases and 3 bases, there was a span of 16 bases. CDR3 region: CSATGTQIVYEQYF. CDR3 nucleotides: TGCAGTGCTACCGGGACACAAATCGTCTACGAGCAGTACTTC.

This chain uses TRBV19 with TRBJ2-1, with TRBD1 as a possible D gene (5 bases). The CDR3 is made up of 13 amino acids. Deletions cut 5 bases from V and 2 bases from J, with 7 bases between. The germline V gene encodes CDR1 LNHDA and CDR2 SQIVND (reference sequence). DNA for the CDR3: TGTGCCAGTAGTGAGACAGCCTACAATGAGCAGTTCTTC. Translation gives CASSETAYNEQFF.

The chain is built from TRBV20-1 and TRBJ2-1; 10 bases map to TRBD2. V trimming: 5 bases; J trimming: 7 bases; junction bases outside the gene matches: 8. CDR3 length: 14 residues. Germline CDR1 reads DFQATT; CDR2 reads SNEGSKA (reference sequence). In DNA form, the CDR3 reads TGCAGTGCTCACAGCGGGGGGGAGGGGAATGAGCAGTTCTTC. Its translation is CSAHSGGEGNEQFF.

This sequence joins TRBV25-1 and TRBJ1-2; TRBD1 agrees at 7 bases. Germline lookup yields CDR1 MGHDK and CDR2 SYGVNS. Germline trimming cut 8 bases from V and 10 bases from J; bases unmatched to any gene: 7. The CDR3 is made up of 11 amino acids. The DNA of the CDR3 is TGTGCCAGCGGCCCAGGGGGTTACTACACCTTC. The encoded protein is CASGPGGYYTF.

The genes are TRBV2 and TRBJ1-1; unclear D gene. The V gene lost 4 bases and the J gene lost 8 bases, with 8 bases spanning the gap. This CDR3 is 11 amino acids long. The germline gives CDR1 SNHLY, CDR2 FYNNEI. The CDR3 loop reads CASSGPGEAFF. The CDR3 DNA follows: TGTGCCAGCAGTGGTCCAGGAGAAGCTTTCTTT.

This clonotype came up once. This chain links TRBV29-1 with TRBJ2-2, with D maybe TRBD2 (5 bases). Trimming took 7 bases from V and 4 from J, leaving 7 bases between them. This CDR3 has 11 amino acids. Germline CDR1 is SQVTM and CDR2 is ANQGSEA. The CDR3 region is CSGRSTGELFF. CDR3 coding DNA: TGCAGCGGGAGGTCCACCGGGGAGCTGTTTTTT.

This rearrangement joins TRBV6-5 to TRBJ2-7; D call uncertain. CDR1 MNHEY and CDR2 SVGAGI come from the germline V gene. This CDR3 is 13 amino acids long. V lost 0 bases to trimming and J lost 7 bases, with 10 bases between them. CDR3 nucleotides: TGTGCCAGCAGTTACTCGAACCAAGGGGAGCAGTACTTC. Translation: CASSYSNQGEQYF.